This is a list of T cell receptor beta chains from one sample in a study of shared clonotypes between healthy human individuals. The data were produced by immunoSEQ multiplex PCR, yet TCRdb's version contains in-frame clones alone and is incomplete. The table includes over a million clones, roughly 96% detected once. The sample was naive CD4+ T cells sorted from blood. The receptor source for this set is a man aged 25 to 40 in good health. Each CDR3 is given with its conserved first and last residue. Size tells how often a clone was seen (once, few, many) or the class of an expanded clone, and some rows leave it out.

J	size	V	CDR3
TRBJ2-1	.	TRBV5-1	CASSLGLAGFSYNEQFF
TRBJ2-6	.	TRBV9	CASSVDVSGSRVGANVLTF
TRBJ1-2	.	TRBV28	CASSEMGAYGYTF
TRBJ2-7	once	TRBV28	CASSFPAGPNYEQYF
TRBJ2-7	.	TRBV5-1	CASSLAHPGGAYEQYF
TRBJ1-2	.	TRBV7-9	CASSLMGAGDGYTF
TRBJ2-1	.	TRBV6-1	CASSEDRDEQFF
TRBJ2-6	.	TRBV18	CASSPPSLSGANVLTF
TRBJ2-1	.	TRBV2	CASSHFPGQGYNEQFF
TRBJ2-2	.	TRBV11-2	CASSLFQSTGELFF
TRBJ2-7	.	TRBV18	CASSPVADEQYF
TRBJ2-1	.	TRBV18	CASSPDGPHNEQFF
TRBJ2-7	.	TRBV7-2	CASSSGRLYEQYF
TRBJ1-2	.	TRBV10-3	CAIPGPKDYGYTF
TRBJ1-2	.	TRBV7-6	CASSPGRGYGYTF
TRBJ2-1	.	TRBV11-2	CASSTDRTFYNEQFF
TRBJ2-5	.	TRBV7-9	CASSLGTPGGETQYF
TRBJ2-3	.	TRBV5-1	CASSWLAGSTDTQYF
TRBJ2-1	.	TRBV5-5	CASRHATSGRIGGSNEQFF
TRBJ2-2	once	TRBV5-1	CASSLSGRKAGELFF
TRBJ2-7	.	TRBV29-1	CSVMTGTGISYEQYF
TRBJ1-3	.	TRBV9	CASNGASGNTIYF
TRBJ2-7	.	TRBV19	CASSGRTSGSYEQYF
TRBJ2-7	.	TRBV7-6	CASSLGLAGADEQYF
TRBJ1-2	.	TRBV15	CATSRGVEINYGYTF
TRBJ1-5	.	TRBV18	CASSQTGAQVWSNQPQHF
TRBJ2-7	.	TRBV4-1	CASSQVPSGNTVYEQYF
TRBJ2-3	.	TRBV9	CASSVGRASGSTDTQYF
TRBJ2-3	.	TRBV30	CAWSVTGRDTDTQYF
TRBJ2-1	.	TRBV10-3	CAISASNEQFF
TRBJ1-2	.	TRBV5-6	CASRATAGVFRDYGYTF
TRBJ2-3	.	TRBV2	CASRDSGPVLLYF
TRBJ2-2	.	TRBV4-1	CASRDVQGRAGELFF
TRBJ2-1	.	TRBV10-3	CAISGVAGDNEQFF
TRBJ2-6	.	TRBV7-8	CATDGASESGANVLTF
TRBJ2-5	.	TRBV19	CASSIGRGQTQYF
TRBJ2-3	.	TRBV9	CASSPQVASTDTQYF
TRBJ1-2	.	TRBV5-5	CASSLSDSGDYGYTF
TRBJ2-7	.	TRBV18	CASSPGLAGSEQYF
TRBJ2-1	.	TRBV6-1	CATTRDRGYNEQFF
TRBJ1-2	once	TRBV6-6	CASSLPGGAGGYTF
TRBJ2-7	.	TRBV28	CASSRHMTASYEQYF
TRBJ2-5	.	TRBV5-1	CASMGAELETQYF
TRBJ2-1	.	TRBV5-1	CASSSPGTLNEQFF
TRBJ2-1	.	TRBV9	CASSVEGRPLFF
TRBJ2-2	.	TRBV27	CASRLHPGGGTGELFF